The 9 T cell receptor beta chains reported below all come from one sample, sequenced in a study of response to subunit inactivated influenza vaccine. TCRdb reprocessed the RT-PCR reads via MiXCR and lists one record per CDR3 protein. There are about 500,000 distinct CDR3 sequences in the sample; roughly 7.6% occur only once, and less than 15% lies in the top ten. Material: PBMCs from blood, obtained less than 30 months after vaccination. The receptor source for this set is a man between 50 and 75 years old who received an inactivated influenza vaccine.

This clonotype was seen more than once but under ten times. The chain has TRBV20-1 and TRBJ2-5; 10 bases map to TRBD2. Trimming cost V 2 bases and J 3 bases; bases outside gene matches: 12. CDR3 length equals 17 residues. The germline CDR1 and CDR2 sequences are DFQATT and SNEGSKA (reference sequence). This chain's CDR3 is CSARSGVRTSGEETQYF. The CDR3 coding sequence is TGCAGTGCTAGATCTGGGGTCAGGACTAGCGGAGAAGAGACCCAGTACTTC.

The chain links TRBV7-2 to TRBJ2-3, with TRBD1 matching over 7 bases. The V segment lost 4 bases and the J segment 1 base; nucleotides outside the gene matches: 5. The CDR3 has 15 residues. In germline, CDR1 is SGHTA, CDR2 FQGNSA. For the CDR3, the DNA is TGTGCCAGCAGCTCCCGACAGGGAGGCACAGATACGCAGTATTTT. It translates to CASSSRQGGTDTQYF.

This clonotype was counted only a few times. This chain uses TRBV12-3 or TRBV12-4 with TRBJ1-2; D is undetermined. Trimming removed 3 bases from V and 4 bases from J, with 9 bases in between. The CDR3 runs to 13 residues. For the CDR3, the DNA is TGTGCCAGCAGTTTGGTCAGGACCTATGGCTACACCTTC. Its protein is CASSLVRTYGYTF.

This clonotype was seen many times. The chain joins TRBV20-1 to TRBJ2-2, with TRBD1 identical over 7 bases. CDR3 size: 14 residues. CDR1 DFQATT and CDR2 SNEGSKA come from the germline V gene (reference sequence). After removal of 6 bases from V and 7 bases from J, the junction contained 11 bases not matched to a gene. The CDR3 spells CSANRGQSVGELFF. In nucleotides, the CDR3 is TGCAGTGCCAACCGGGGACAGTCGGTCGGGGAGCTGTTTTTT.

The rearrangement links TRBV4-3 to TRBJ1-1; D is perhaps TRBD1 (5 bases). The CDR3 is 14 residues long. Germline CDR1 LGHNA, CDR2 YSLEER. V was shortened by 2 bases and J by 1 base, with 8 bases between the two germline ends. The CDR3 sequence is CASSQRGRNTEAFF. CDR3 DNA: TGCGCCAGCAGCCAACGGGGCAGGAACACTGAAGCTTTCTTT.

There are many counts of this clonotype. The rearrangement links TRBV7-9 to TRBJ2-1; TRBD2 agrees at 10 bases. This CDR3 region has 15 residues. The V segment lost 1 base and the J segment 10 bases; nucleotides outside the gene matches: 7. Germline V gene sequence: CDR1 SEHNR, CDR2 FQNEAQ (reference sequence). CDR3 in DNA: TGTGCCAGCAGCTTAGTAGCGGGGGGCCAAGGGGAGCAGTTCTTC. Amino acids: CASSLVAGGQGEQFF.

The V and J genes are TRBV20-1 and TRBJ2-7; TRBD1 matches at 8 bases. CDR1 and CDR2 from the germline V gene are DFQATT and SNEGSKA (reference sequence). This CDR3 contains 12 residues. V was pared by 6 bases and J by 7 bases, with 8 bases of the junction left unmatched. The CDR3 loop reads CSANGQGREQYF. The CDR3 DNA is TGCAGTGCGAACGGACAGGGTCGAGAGCAGTACTTC.

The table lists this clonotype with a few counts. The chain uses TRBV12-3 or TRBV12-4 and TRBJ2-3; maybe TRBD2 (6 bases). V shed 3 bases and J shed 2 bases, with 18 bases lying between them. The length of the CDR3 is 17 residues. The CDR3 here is CASSLRASVDLTDTQYF. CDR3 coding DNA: TGTGCCAGCAGTTTGCGGGCTAGCGTAGACCTCACAGATACGCAGTATTTT.

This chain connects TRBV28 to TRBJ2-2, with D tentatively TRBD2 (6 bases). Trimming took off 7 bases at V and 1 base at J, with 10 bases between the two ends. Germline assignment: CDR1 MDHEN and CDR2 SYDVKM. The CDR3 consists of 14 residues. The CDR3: CASTAGGNTGELFF. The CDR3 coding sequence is TGTGCCAGCACCGCCGGGGGGAACACCGGGGAGCTGTTTTTT.